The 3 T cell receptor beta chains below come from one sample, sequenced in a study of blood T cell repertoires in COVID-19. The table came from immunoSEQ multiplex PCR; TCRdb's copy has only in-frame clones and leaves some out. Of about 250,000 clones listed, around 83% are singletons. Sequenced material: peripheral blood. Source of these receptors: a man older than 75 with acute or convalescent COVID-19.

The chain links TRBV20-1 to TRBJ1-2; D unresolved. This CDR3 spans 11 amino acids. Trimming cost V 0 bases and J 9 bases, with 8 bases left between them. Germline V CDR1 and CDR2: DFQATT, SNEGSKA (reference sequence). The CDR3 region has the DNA TGCAGTGCTAGAGATGACTGGAGCTACACCTTC. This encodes CSARDDWSYTF.

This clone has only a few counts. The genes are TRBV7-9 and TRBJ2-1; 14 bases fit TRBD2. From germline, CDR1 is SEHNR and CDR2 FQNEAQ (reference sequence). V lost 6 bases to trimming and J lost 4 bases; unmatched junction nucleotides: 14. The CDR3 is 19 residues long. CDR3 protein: CASSQIPGLAGAGYNEQFF. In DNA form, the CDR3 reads TGTGCCAGCAGTCAGATTCCGGGACTAGCGGGAGCAGGGTACAATGAGCAGTTCTTC.

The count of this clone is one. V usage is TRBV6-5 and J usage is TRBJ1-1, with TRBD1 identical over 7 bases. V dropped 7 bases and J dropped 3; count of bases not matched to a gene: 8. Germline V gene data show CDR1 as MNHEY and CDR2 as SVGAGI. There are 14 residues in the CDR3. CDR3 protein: CASTSGGTDTEAFF. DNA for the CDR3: TGTGCCAGCACCTCAGGGGGGACCGACACTGAAGCTTTCTTT.